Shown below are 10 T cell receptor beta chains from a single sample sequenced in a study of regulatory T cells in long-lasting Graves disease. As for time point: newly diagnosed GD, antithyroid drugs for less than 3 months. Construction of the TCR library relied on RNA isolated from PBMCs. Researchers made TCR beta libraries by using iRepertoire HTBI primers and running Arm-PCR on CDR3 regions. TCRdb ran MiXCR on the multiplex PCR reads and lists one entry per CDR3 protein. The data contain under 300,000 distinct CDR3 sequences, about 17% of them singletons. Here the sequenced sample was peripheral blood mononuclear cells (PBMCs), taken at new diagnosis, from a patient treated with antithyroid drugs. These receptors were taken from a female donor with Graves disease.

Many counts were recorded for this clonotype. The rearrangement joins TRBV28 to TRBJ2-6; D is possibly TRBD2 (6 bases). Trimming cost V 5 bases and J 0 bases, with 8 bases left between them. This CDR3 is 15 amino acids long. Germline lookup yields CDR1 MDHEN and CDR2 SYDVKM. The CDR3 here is CASSRGYSGANVLTF. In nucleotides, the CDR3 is TGTGCCAGCAGTCGGGGGTACTCTGGGGCCAACGTCCTGACTTTC.

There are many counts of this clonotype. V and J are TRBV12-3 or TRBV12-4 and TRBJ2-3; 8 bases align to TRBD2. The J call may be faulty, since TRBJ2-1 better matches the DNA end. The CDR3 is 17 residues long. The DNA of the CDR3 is TGTGCCAGCAGTTTATGGCTAGCGGGCGTTACTGGAAATGAGCAGTTCTTC. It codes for CASSLWLAGVTGNEQFF.

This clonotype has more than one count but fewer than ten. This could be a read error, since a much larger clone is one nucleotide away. This chain's CDR3 is CASGQDPTGSEGEQFF. In DNA, the CDR3 is TGCGCCAGCGGCCAAGATCCGACGGGCAGCGAAGGTGAGCAGTTCTTC. This chain connects TRBV4-3 to TRBJ2-1; D is undetermined. Per the germline V gene, CDR1 is LGHNA and CDR2 is YSLEER. This CDR3 comprises 16 residues.

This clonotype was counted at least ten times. CDR3 region: CASNDRGGSYNEQFF. As DNA, the CDR3 is TGTGCCAGCAATGACAGGGGTGGGTCCTACAATGAGCAGTTCTTC. This chain uses TRBV6-1 with TRBJ2-1, with TRBD1 matching 8 bases. The CDR3 runs 15 residues. Germline V lookup: CDR1 MNHNS, CDR2 SASEGT. Trimming removed 7 bases from V and 1 base from J; junction bases left unmatched: 6.

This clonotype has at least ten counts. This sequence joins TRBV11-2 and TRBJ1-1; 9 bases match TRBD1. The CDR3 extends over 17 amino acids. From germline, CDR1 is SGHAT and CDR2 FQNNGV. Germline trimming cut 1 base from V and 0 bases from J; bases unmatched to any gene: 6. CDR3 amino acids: CASSLAGTGNVNTEAFF. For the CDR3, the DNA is TGTGCCAGCAGCTTAGCGGGGACAGGGAACGTGAACACTGAAGCTTTCTTT. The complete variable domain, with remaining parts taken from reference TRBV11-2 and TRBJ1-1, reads EAGVAQSPRYKIIEKRQSVAFWCNPISGHATLYWYQQILGQGPKLLIQFQNNGVVDDSQLPKDRFSAERLKGVDSTLKIQPAKLEDSAVYLCASSLAGTGNVNTEAFFGQGTRLTVV.

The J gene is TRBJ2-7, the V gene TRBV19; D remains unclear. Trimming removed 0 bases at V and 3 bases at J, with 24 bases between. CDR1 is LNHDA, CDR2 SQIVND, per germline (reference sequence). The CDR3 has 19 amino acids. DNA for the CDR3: TGTGCCAGTAGTATAGATTTTTACCCGAAAAAGGTGAAGATCTACGAGCAGTACTTC. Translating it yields CASSIDFYPKKVKIYEQYF.

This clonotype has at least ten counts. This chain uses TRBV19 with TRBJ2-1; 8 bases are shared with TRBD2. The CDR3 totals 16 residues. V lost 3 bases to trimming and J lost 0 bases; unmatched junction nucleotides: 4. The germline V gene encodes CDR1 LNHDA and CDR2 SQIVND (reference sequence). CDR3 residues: CASSIGGRRSYNEQFF. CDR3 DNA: TGTGCCAGTAGTATTGGCGGGAGGCGCTCCTACAATGAGCAGTTCTTC. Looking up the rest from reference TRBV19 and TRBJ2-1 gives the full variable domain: DGGITQSPKYLFRKEGQNVTLSCEQNLNHDAMYWYRQDPGQGLRLIYYSQIVNDFQKGDIAEGYSVSREKKESFPLTVTSAQKNPTAFYLCASSIGGRRSYNEQFFGPGTRLTVL.

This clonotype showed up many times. CDR3 DNA: TGTGCCAGCAGCTTGGCCAGACTAGCGGGAGGTGGGACAGATACGCAGTATTTT. This codes for CASSLARLAGGGTDTQYF. The chain links TRBV5-6 to TRBJ2-3; 13 bases align to TRBD2. CDR1 is SGHDT and CDR2 is YYEEEE in the germline V gene. The CDR3 runs to 18 residues. With 0 bases clipped from V and 3 bases from J, the junction kept 7 bases outside the gene matches.

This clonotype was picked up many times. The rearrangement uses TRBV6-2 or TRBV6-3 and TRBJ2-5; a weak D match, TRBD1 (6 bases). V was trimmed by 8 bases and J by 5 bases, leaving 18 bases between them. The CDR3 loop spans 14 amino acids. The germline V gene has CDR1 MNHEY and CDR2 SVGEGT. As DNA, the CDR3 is TGTGCCAGCCTACAGGGACCGGTGGGGGAGACCCAGTACTTC. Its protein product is CASLQGPVGETQYF.

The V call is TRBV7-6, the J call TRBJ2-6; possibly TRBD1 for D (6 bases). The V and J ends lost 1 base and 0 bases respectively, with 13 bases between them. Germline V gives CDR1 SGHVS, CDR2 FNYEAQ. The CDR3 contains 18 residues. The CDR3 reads CASSLDDRLLSGANVLTF. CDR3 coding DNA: TGTGCCAGCAGCTTAGATGACAGGCTGCTCTCTGGGGCCAACGTCCTGACTTTC.